This T cell receptor (beta chain) is drawn from a study of CD8+CD57+ T cells in acquired aplastic anemia. As for the study in general: DNA per sorted CD4+ or CD8+ sample ranged about 0.2 to 30 ug, averaging around 3 ug. Researchers reported that healthy donors averaged approximately 10 million reads for CD4+ cells.

Profiling of TCR beta VDJ combinations and CDR3 sequences used genomic DNA as template. TCRdb itself ran the reads through MiXCR, one entry per CDR3 protein. The sample has 130,000 or so distinct CDR3 sequences; less than 45% are singletons. This clonotype was seen ten or more times. V was clipped by 2 bases and J by 1 base, with 14 bases between them. Germline V gene lookup returns CDR1 DFQATT and CDR2 SNEGSKA (reference sequence). The CDR3 sequence is 15 residues long. Sequenced: sorted CD4+, CD8+, or CD8+CD57+ T cells (not recorded which) from PBMCs. This receptor was obtained from a human donor in good health, serving as a control. The rearrangement uses TRBV20-1 and TRBJ1-1, with D possibly TRBD1 on 5 matching bases. The CDR3 protein is CSARYPGTANTEAFF. CDR3 bases: TGCAGTGCTAGATACCCCGGGACGGCGAACACTGAAGCTTTCTTT.